The 10 T cell receptor beta chains below all came from one sample that was sequenced in a study of post-analysis software for immune sequencing data. Study-wide findings and caveats: Patients had higher frequencies than controls of roughly 5 TRBV segments, including TRBV5-6, TRBV5-1 and TRBV20-1.

The library was made from cDNA and included unique molecular identifiers. TCRdb ran MiXCR on the PCR reads and lists one entry per CDR3 protein. This sample carries roughly 800,000 distinct CDR3 sequences, just under 30% of them seen once, and the ten largest clones take around 0.55%. Antigens of these TCRs are unknown. Sequencing used blood. All receptors come from a girl between 5 and 17 years old with multiple sclerosis.

The chain couples TRBV29-1 to TRBJ2-7; possible D gene TRBD1, 6 bases. V was cut by 3 bases and J by 0 bases, with 15 bases left in between. This CDR3 contains 15 residues. CDR1 is SQVTM, CDR2 ANQGSEA, per germline. In DNA, the CDR3 is TGCAGCGTTGAGGCAGGGGTCAGGGGCTCCTACGAGCAGTACTTC. Translated, it gives CSVEAGVRGSYEQYF.

This clonotype was seen at least ten times. The V gene is TRBV29-1, the J gene TRBJ1-2; D is unresolved. The CDR3 has 9 amino acids. The V end lost 4 bases, the J end lost 8 bases, and 5 bases lay between the germline ends. Germline loops: CDR1 SQVTM, CDR2 ANQGSEA. The CDR3 loop is CSVGYGYTF. CDR3 bases: TGCAGCGTTGGGTACGGCTACACCTTC. Looking up the rest from reference TRBV29-1 and TRBJ1-2 gives the full variable domain: SAVISQKPSRDICQRGTSLTIQCQVDSQVTMMFWYRQQPGQSLTLIATANQGSEATYESGFVIDKFPISRPNLTFSTLTVSNMSPEDSSIYLCSVGYGYTFGSGTRLTVV.

Of note for this clonotype: A much larger clone lies one base from this, so it may be a read error. The V call is TRBV6-1, the J call TRBJ2-5; 7 bases align to TRBD1. The CDR3 runs 13 residues. Germline CDR1 reads MNHNS; CDR2 reads SASEGT. The CDR3 spells CAGSRDRQETQYF. Written as DNA, the CDR3 is TGTGCCGGCAGCCGGGACAGACAAGAGACCCAGTACTTC.

V is TRBV20-1 and J is TRBJ2-1, with 12 positions matching TRBD2. The CDR3 extends over 19 amino acids. Trimming took 5 bases from V and 5 from J; bases not matched to a gene: 19. CDR1 is DFQATT and CDR2 is SNEGSKA in the germline V gene (reference sequence). The CDR3, as DNA: TGCAGTGCTGACGTCCCTTTCGGGCTAGCGGGAGGGGCACACAATGAGCAGTTCTTC. Protein sequence: CSADVPFGLAGGAHNEQFF.

With regard to this clonotype: This may stem from a read error, because a much larger clone lies one nucleotide away. J is TRBJ2-5 and V is TRBV12-3 or TRBV12-4; a possible D gene is TRBD2 (7 bases). The CDR3 consists of 14 residues. The CDR3 protein is CANSLETGARGQYF. Here the CDR3 DNA reads TGTGCCAACAGTCTCGAAACGGGGGCGCGGGGGCAGTACTTC.

The chain couples TRBV20-1 to TRBJ2-7, with 8 bases aligning to TRBD2. With 3 bases clipped from V and 6 bases from J, the junction kept 10 bases outside the gene matches. Germline loops: CDR1 DFQATT, CDR2 SNEGSKA (reference sequence). The CDR3 extends over 14 amino acids. CDR3 nucleotide sequence: TGCAGTGCTAGGGGGGGAGCGGGAGCCCGCGAGCAGTACTTC. Its protein product is CSARGGAGAREQYF.

The chain joins TRBV5-1 to TRBJ2-7, with 11 bases identical to TRBD2. The germline CDR1 and CDR2 sequences are SGHRS and YFSETQ. The length of the CDR3 is 15 residues. V dropped 4 bases and J dropped 3; count of bases not matched to a gene: 6. CDR3 sequence (DNA): TGCGCCAGCAGCATAACTAGCGGGAGTAACTACGAGCAGTACTTC. Protein product: CASSITSGSNYEQYF.

J is TRBJ1-2 and V is TRBV6-5; 9 nucleotides agree with TRBD1. Trimming took 2 bases from V and 6 from J; bases not matched to a gene: 16. Germline-derived CDR1 and CDR2 are MNHEY and SVGAGI. This CDR3 spans 18 amino acids. The CDR3 is CASSYEYRGRKGGNGYTF. CDR3 DNA: TGTGCCAGCAGTTACGAATACAGGGGGCGTAAGGGCGGGAATGGCTACACCTTC.

V usage is TRBV18 and J usage is TRBJ1-5; 12 positions match TRBD1. Trimming at V came to 4 bases and at J to 2 bases, leaving 12 bases not matched to a gene. Germline V lookup: CDR1 KGHSH, CDR2 LQKENI. The CDR3 contains 19 residues. The CDR3: CASSLSPGTGGSGNQPQHF. In DNA, the CDR3 is TGTGCCAGCTCACTTAGCCCCGGGACAGGGGGCTCGGGCAATCAGCCCCAGCATTTT.

This clonotype has just a few counts. This chain uses TRBV7-2 with TRBJ1-2; D call uncertain. The length of the CDR3 is 15 residues. Trimming took off 1 base at V and 0 bases at J, with 9 bases between the two ends. CDR1 and CDR2 from the germline V gene are SGHTA and FQGNSA. The CDR3 spells CASSLEGSTNYGYTF. The CDR3 DNA sequence: TGTGCCAGCAGCTTAGAGGGCAGTACTAACTATGGCTACACCTTC.